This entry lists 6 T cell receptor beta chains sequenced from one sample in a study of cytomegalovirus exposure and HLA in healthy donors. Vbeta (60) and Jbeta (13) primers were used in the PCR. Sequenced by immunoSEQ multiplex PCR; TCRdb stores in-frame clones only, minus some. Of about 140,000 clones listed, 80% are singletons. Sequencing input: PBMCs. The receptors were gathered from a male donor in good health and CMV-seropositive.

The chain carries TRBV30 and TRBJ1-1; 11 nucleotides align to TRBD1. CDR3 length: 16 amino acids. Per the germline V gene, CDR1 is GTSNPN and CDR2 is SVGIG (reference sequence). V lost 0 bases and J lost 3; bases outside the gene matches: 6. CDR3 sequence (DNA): TGTGCCTGGAGTGTCGGGACAGGGGGTTTAGACACTGAAGCTTTCTTT. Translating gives CAWSVGTGGLDTEAFF.

The CDR3: CASSEGVENQPQHF. In DNA, the CDR3 is TGTGCCAGCAGTGAAGGGGTGGAGAATCAGCCCCAGCATTTT. V gene TRBV6-1 combines with J gene TRBJ1-5; D not certain. CDR3 size: 14 residues. V was clipped by 1 base and J by 4 bases, with 8 bases between them. Germline V lookup: CDR1 MNHNS, CDR2 SASEGT.

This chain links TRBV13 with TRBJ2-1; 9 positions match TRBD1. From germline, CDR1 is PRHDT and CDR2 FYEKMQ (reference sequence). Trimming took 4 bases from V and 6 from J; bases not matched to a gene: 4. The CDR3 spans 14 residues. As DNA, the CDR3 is TGTGCCAGCAGCTCCGGGACAGGGATCAATGAGCAGTTCTTC. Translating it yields CASSSGTGINEQFF.

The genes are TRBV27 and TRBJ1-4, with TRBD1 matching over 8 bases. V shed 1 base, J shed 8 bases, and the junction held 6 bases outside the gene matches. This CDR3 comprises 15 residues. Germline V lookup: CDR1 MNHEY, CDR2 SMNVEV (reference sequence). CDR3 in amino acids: CASSLWADRAEKLFF. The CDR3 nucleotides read TGTGCCAGCAGTTTATGGGCGGACAGGGCCGAAAAACTGTTTTTT.

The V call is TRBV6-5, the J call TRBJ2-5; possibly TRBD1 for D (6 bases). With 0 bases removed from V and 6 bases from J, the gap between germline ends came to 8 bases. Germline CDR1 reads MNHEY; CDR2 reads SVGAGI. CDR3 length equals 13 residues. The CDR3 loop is CASSYSQGQTQYF. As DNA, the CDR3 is TGTGCCAGCAGTTACTCACAGGGACAGACCCAGTACTTC.

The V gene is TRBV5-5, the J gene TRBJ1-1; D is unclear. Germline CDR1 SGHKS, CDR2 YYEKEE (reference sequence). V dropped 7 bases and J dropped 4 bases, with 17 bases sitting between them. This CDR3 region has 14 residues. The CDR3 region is CASLEEASATEAFF. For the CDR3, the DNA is TGTGCCAGCCTAGAGGAGGCCTCGGCCACTGAAGCTTTCTTT.